A single sample is the source of the 22 T cell receptor beta chains below, sequenced in a study of blood T cells in healthy people across ages. Alongside a J-beta primer mix, a sample-barcoded 5' primer served in a second PCR lasting about 7 to 12 cycles. MiXCR, applied by TCRdb to the 5' RACE reads, yields one record per CDR3 protein. Of roughly 1,300,000 distinct CDR3 sequences listed, roughly 64% are singletons. Sequenced material: blood. Receptors were obtained from a man aged 18 to 30 in good health.

The chain joins TRBV14 to TRBJ2-6, with D possibly being TRBD2 (5 bases). CDR1 is SGHDN, CDR2 FVKESK, per germline. The V gene lost 6 bases and the J gene lost 2 bases, with 14 bases spanning the gap. CDR3 length: 16 residues. CDR3 DNA sequence: TGTGCCAGCAGACACAGCGGTGGTGCTGGGGCCAACGTCCTGACTTTC. Translated, it gives CASRHSGGAGANVLTF.

The CDR3 DNA reads as TGTGCCACCCATCGGAAGACCCAGTACTTC. Translated, it gives CATHRKTQYF. The V gene is TRBV27, the J gene TRBJ2-5; D is unresolved. V lost 10 bases to trimming and J lost 6 bases, with 9 bases between them. The CDR3 runs to 10 residues. CDR1 and CDR2 (germline): MNHEY, SMNVEV (reference sequence).

The chain couples TRBV2 to TRBJ2-1; D gene ambiguous. The CDR3 is made up of 14 amino acids. The germline gives CDR1 SNHLY, CDR2 FYNNEI. Trimming removed 3 bases from V and 0 bases from J, with 6 bases in between. CDR3 bases: TGTGCCAGCAGTGAGGTTAGCTCCTACAATGAGCAGTTCTTC. Its protein product is CASSEVSSYNEQFF.

J is TRBJ1-2 and V is TRBV20-1; D possibly corresponds to TRBD1 (5 bases). V was pared by 1 base and J by 5 bases, with 11 bases between. CDR3 length: 13 residues. In germline, CDR1 is DFQATT, CDR2 SNEGSKA (reference sequence). The CDR3 DNA reads TGCAGTGCTAGAGTTATAGGGGTGTATGGCTACACCTTC. As protein: CSARVIGVYGYTF.

The chain couples TRBV10-3 to TRBJ1-1; D is perhaps TRBD1 (5 bases). This CDR3 comprises 16 residues. The germline V and J ends were trimmed by 5 bases and 1 base, with 17 bases remaining between them. The germline CDR1 and CDR2 sequences are ENHRY and SYGVKD. This CDR3 is CAISRGQGGRNTEAFF. DNA of the CDR3: TGTGCCATCAGTAGGGGCCAGGGCGGTAGGAACACTGAAGCTTTCTTT.

The chain recombines TRBV10-2 with TRBJ2-1; D may be TRBD2 (6 bases). This CDR3 spans 15 amino acids. V was clipped by 8 bases and J by 1 base, with 15 bases between them. Germline V gives CDR1 WSHSY, CDR2 SAAADI. In nucleotides, the CDR3 is TGCGCCAGCGGAGACGGGACTGGTTCCTACAATGAGCAGTTCTTC. Its translation is CASGDGTGSYNEQFF.

CDR3 nucleotide sequence: TGTGCCAGCAGCCTAGAGGGAGCGGGAGGGGCCGGGGAGCTGTTTTTT. Amino acid sequence: CASSLEGAGGAGELFF. The genes are TRBV7-2 and TRBJ2-2; 10 bases align to TRBD2. The J segment lost 6 bases and the V segment lost 5 bases, leaving 9 bases of the junction unmatched. The V gene's germline CDR1 is SGHTA and CDR2 FQGNSA. This CDR3 is built from 16 residues.

There are a few counts of this clonotype. The chain has TRBV2 and TRBJ1-2; D is undetermined. CDR3 size: 12 residues. In germline, CDR1 is SNHLY, CDR2 FYNNEI. Trimming shortened V by 5 bases and J by 7 bases, and 11 bases separated the two germline ends. As DNA, the CDR3 is TGTGCCAGCAGTCCCTGGGTGAGTGGCTACACCTTC. Encoded protein: CASSPWVSGYTF.

The V gene is TRBV2, the J gene TRBJ1-5; D not resolved. The V end was cut by 5 bases, the J end by 7 bases, with 15 bases between. The CDR3 runs 14 residues. The germline V gene has CDR1 SNHLY and CDR2 FYNNEI. This chain's CDR3 is CASSPTAFRQPQHF. The CDR3, as DNA: TGTGCCAGCAGTCCAACAGCTTTTCGGCAGCCCCAGCATTTT.

This clonotype has only a few counts. The chain combines TRBV25-1 with TRBJ2-7, with TRBD2 as a possible D gene (6 bases). Trimming removed 3 bases at V and 6 bases at J, with 15 bases between. Germline-derived CDR1 and CDR2 are MGHDK and SYGVNS. The CDR3 contains 14 residues. The CDR3 loop is CASSEFGGTLEQYF. The CDR3 nucleotides read TGTGCCAGCAGTGAGTTCGGCGGGACGCTCGAGCAGTACTTC.

The J gene is TRBJ2-3, the V gene TRBV5-1; 7 bases are shared with TRBD1. The ends lost 0 bases at V and 2 bases at J; junction bases unmatched: 3. The germline CDR1 and CDR2 sequences are SGHRS and YFSETQ. The CDR3 runs to 15 residues. The CDR3 sequence is CASSLAGQDTDTQYF. The CDR3 bases are TGCGCCAGCAGCTTGGCCGGACAGGACACAGATACGCAGTATTTT.

The chain combines TRBV27 with TRBJ2-4, with no clear D. With the DNA end fitting TRBJ2-7 better, the J assignment may be wrong. CDR3 length: 12 residues. Germline V CDR1 and CDR2: MNHEY, SMNVEV (reference sequence). In DNA, the CDR3 is TGTGCCAGCAGAGAGGAAGGCTACGAGCAGTACTTC. It encodes CASREEGYEQYF.

The chain has TRBV29-1 and TRBJ1-1, with D possibly matching TRBD1 (5 bases). Deletions cut 7 bases from V and 6 bases from J, with 18 bases between. Germline values: CDR1 SQVTM, CDR2 ANQGSEA. This CDR3 contains 13 residues. The CDR3 loop is CSAIAEMGPEAFF. The CDR3 nucleotides are TGCAGCGCAATAGCCGAAATGGGGCCTGAAGCTTTCTTT.

In this sample, this clonotype turned up a few times. The chain recombines TRBV5-1 with TRBJ2-5, with 8 bases identical to TRBD1. V gave up 2 bases and J gave up 2 bases; unmatched junction bases: 5. This CDR3 is 15 amino acids long. The germline gives CDR1 SGHRS, CDR2 YFSETQ. CDR3 protein: CASSFGTGDQETQYF. The CDR3 coding sequence is TGCGCCAGCAGCTTTGGGACAGGAGATCAAGAGACCCAGTACTTC.

The sample holds one count of this clonotype. The chain carries TRBV5-5 and TRBJ2-5; 15 nucleotides align to TRBD2. The germline gives CDR1 SGHKS, CDR2 YYEKEE (reference sequence). V lost 5 bases to trimming and J lost 5 bases; unmatched junction nucleotides: 13. The CDR3 runs 18 residues. CDR3 in amino acids: CASSHGLAGGLFLETQYF. The CDR3 bases are TGTGCCAGCAGTCACGGACTAGCGGGAGGGCTCTTTCTGGAGACCCAGTACTTC.

This sequence joins TRBV7-2 and TRBJ2-3; no reliable D call. V lost 5 bases to trimming and J lost 9 bases, with 15 bases between them. The germline gives CDR1 SGHTA, CDR2 FQGNSA. The CDR3 consists of 13 residues. CDR3 in amino acids: CASSTNSVGTQYF. CDR3 nucleotides: TGTGCCAGCAGCACCAATAGTGTGGGGACGCAGTATTTT.

CDR3: CASSDRAAGANVLTF. The CDR3 region has the DNA TGTGCCAGCAGTGACCGGGCCGCTGGGGCCAACGTCCTGACTTTC. V is TRBV6-1 and J is TRBJ2-6, with D uncertain. Trimming removed 3 bases at V and 2 bases at J, with 8 bases between. This CDR3 is built from 15 residues. CDR1 is MNHNS, CDR2 SASEGT, per germline.

This chain connects TRBV5-1 to TRBJ2-3, with TRBD2 as a possible D gene (7 bases). CDR3 length: 15 residues. CDR1 SGHRS and CDR2 YFSETQ come from the germline V gene. Between the trimmed V and J ends, which lost 5 bases and 0 bases, there was a span of 13 bases. CDR3 in DNA: TGCGCCAGCAGTAGGGGGGGACCCAGCACAGATACGCAGTATTTT. Protein: CASSRGGPSTDTQYF.

This chain's CDR3 is CSSRTSQGETQYF. The DNA for the CDR3 is TGCAGTTCCCGGACTAGCCAAGGAGAGACCCAGTACTTC. The chain combines TRBV20-1 with TRBJ2-5; 8 nucleotides align to TRBD2. Germline CDR1 is DFQATT and CDR2 is SNEGSKA (reference sequence). V lost 8 bases and J lost 4; bases outside the gene matches: 9. The CDR3 loop spans 13 amino acids.

V gene TRBV6-1 combines with J gene TRBJ2-5; D gene ambiguous. The CDR3 spans 15 residues. Deletions cut 1 base from V and 2 bases from J, with 11 bases between. The germline gives CDR1 MNHNS, CDR2 SASEGT. The CDR3 loop reads CASSEVLGRQETQYF. The CDR3 bases are TGTGCCAGCAGTGAAGTCTTAGGACGGCAAGAGACCCAGTACTTC.

V is TRBV7-9 and J is TRBJ2-3, with D possibly matching TRBD2 (6 bases). V lost 9 bases and J 0 bases, leaving 13 bases between the germline ends. The germline V gene has CDR1 SEHNR and CDR2 FQNEAQ (reference sequence). The CDR3 extends over 14 amino acids. CDR3 loop: CASSTSTSTDTQYF. The CDR3 region has the DNA TGTGCCAGTTCCACTAGCACCAGCACAGATACGCAGTATTTT.

This clonotype appeared once. The chain combines TRBV4-2 with TRBJ2-4, with D possibly being TRBD2 (6 bases). The DNA end favors TRBJ2-7, so the J call may be wrong. CDR3 size: 12 residues. Looked up from germline, CDR1 is LGHNA and CDR2 is YNFKEQ. The DNA for the CDR3 is TGTCGAAACGGGGGAATTGAATACGAGCAGTACTTC. Its protein is CRNGGIEYEQYF.